This entry lists 24 T cell receptor beta chains sequenced from one sample in a study. Tregs were sorted as CD4+CD25+CD127-/low cells. In TCRdb, the 5' RACE reads were re-called with MiXCR into one record per CDR3 protein. The table has approximately 40,000 distinct CDR3 sequences, around 20% seen once. The specimen was Tregs sorted from blood. The source of these receptors is a female donor with breast cancer.

A note on this clonotype: One base away lies a much larger clone, so this may be a sequencing read error. The rearrangement links TRBV4-2 to TRBJ2-1; D is ambiguous. CDR3 size: 13 residues. From germline, CDR1 is LGHNA and CDR2 YNFKEQ. The CDR3 sequence is CASTSRSYNEQSF. As DNA, the CDR3 is TGTGCCAGCACGTCCCGCTCCTACAATGAGCAGTCCTTC.

The chain employs TRBV19 and TRBJ2-1; D unresolved. The V and J ends lost 6 bases and 5 bases respectively, with 11 bases between them. Germline-derived CDR1 and CDR2 are LNHDA and SQIVND (reference sequence). The CDR3 spans 13 residues. CDR3 bases: TGTGCCAGTAGCCCAACTCGAAACAATGAGCAGTTCTTC. Translated, it gives CASSPTRNNEQFF.

The chain is built from TRBV15 and TRBJ2-7; D gene ambiguous. The CDR3 consists of 12 residues. CDR1 is LNHNV and CDR2 is YYDKDF in the germline V gene (reference sequence). V lost 1 base and J lost 1, with 2 bases in between. This CDR3 reads CATSRGSYEQYF. The DNA for the CDR3 is TGTGCCACCAGCAGAGGGTCCTACGAGCAGTACTTC. Combining the CDR3 with reference TRBV15 and TRBJ2-7 gives the whole variable domain DAMVIQNPRYQVTQFGKPVTLSCSQTLNHNVMYWYQQKSSQAPKLLFHYYDKDFNNEADTPDNFQSRRPNTSFCFLDIRSPGLGDTAMYLCATSRGSYEQYFGPGTRLTVT.

The rearrangement uses TRBV3-1 and TRBJ1-3; TRBD1 is a possible D gene (6 bases). Trimming left V 4 bases short and J 0 bases short, with 10 bases between. The germline CDR1 and CDR2 sequences are LGHDT and YNNKEL (reference sequence). The CDR3 runs to 15 residues. Here the CDR3 DNA reads TGTGCCAGCAGCCCGGACAGCAGCTCTGGAAACACCATATATTTT. Amino acids: CASSPDSSSGNTIYF.

This clonotype appeared many times. J is TRBJ2-3 and V is TRBV7-3; possibly TRBD2 for D (6 bases). This CDR3 spans 14 amino acids. V lost 1 base and J lost 4, with 9 bases in between. CDR1 and CDR2 (germline): SGHTA, FQGTGA. The CDR3 spells CASSLSGESDTQYF. The CDR3, as DNA: TGTGCCAGCAGCTTAAGCGGGGAATCAGATACGCAGTATTTT. Combining the CDR3 with reference TRBV7-3 and TRBJ2-3 gives the whole variable domain GAGVSQTPSNKVTEKGKYVELRCDPISGHTALYWYRQSLGQGPEFLIYFQGTGAADDSGLPNDRFFAVRPEGSVSTLKIQRTERGDSAVYLCASSLSGESDTQYFGPGTRLTVL.

V usage is TRBV2 and J usage is TRBJ2-7; D is unclear. CDR1 and CDR2 from the germline V gene are SNHLY and FYNNEI. V was clipped by 8 bases and J by 0 bases, with 20 bases between them. CDR3 size: 16 residues. The CDR3 spells CASDEVRPKFSYEQYF. CDR3 nucleotide sequence: TGTGCCAGCGATGAAGTGCGACCTAAGTTCTCCTACGAGCAGTACTTC.

This clonotype turned up a few times. This chain uses TRBV7-2 with TRBJ2-5; a possible D gene is TRBD1 (5 bases). V lost 2 bases and J lost 1, with 14 bases in between. CDR3 length equals 16 residues. CDR1 and CDR2 from the germline V gene are SGHTA and FQGNSA. CDR3 in amino acids: CASSLWGRLSQETQYF. For the CDR3, the DNA is TGTGCCAGCAGCTTATGGGGCAGGCTTAGCCAAGAGACCCAGTACTTC.

The sample holds many counts of this clonotype. This chain uses TRBV10-3 with TRBJ2-7, with 7 bases aligning to TRBD1. Germline loops: CDR1 ENHRY, CDR2 SYGVKD. The CDR3 spans 16 residues. V gave up 4 bases and J gave up 3 bases; unmatched junction bases: 12. CDR3 coding DNA: TGTGCCATCAGTGCCTCTGTCCCAGGGGGTGACTACGAGCAGTACTTC. It yields the protein CAISASVPGGDYEQYF.

A few counts support this clonotype. The chain uses TRBV20-1 and TRBJ2-2; TRBD1 agrees at 7 bases. The CDR3 covers 17 residues. The V segment lost 1 base and the J segment 0 bases; nucleotides outside the gene matches: 8. The germline gives CDR1 DFQATT, CDR2 SNEGSKA (reference sequence). CDR3 in amino acids: CSARGGARGSNTGELFF. DNA for the CDR3: TGCAGTGCTAGAGGGGGCGCCAGGGGGTCGAACACCGGGGAGCTGTTTTTT.

This clonotype was picked up a small number of times. The gene calls are TRBV4-1 and TRBJ2-2; 7 bases fit TRBD1. With 4 bases clipped from V and 4 bases from J, the junction kept 9 bases outside the gene matches. This CDR3 is built from 16 residues. CDR1 is MGHRA, CDR2 YSYEKL, per germline. The CDR3 spells CASSPLGGEGTGELFF. The DNA of the CDR3 is TGCGCCAGCAGCCCGCTAGGGGGCGAGGGCACCGGGGAGCTGTTTTTT.

This chain links TRBV7-2 with TRBJ2-7; 7 nucleotides match TRBD1. CDR3 length: 13 amino acids. After removal of 5 bases from V and 1 base from J, the junction contained 2 bases not matched to a gene. Germline V gives CDR1 SGHTA, CDR2 FQGNSA. Written as DNA, the CDR3 is TGTGCCAGCAGCCAGGACAGGTCCTACGAGCAGTACTTC. Amino acids: CASSQDRSYEQYF.

A word on this clonotype: A much larger clone is a single base away; this may be a read error. This chain joins TRBV28 and TRBJ1-2, with D perhaps matching TRBD1 (5 bases). CDR3 length: 12 amino acids. In germline, CDR1 is MDHEN, CDR2 SYDVKM. CDR3 sequence: CASQDSQHGCTF. CDR3 DNA sequence: TGTGCCAGCCAAGACAGCCAACATGGCTGCACCTTC.

This clonotype has ten or more counts. This chain uses TRBV4-3 with TRBJ1-6; D not certain. V was pared by 5 bases and J by 9 bases, with 17 bases between. Germline V lookup: CDR1 LGHNA, CDR2 YSLEER. This CDR3 comprises 15 residues. DNA for the CDR3: TGCGCCAGCAGCGAATCGGGAGGCCCCGTTTCACCCCTCCACTTT. It specifies CASSESGGPVSPLHF.

Only a few counts were recorded for this clonotype. The chain employs TRBV20-1 and TRBJ1-6; the D is unclear. Trimming took off 3 bases at V and 7 bases at J, with 22 bases between the two ends. The CDR3 has 17 residues. Germline V gene data show CDR1 as DFQATT and CDR2 as SNEGSKA (reference sequence). The CDR3 sequence is CSARVERQARGNSPLHF. The DNA for the CDR3 is TGCAGTGCTAGGGTGGAACGACAAGCTCGGGGAAATTCACCCCTCCACTTT.

In this sample, this clonotype turned up a few times. The genes are TRBV6-6 and TRBJ2-7; possible D gene TRBD1, 6 bases. The V gene lost 6 bases and the J gene lost 7 bases, with 19 bases spanning the gap. The germline gives CDR1 MNHNY, CDR2 SVGAGI (reference sequence). CDR3 length equals 14 residues. The CDR3 spells CASRGPDSVGEQYF. CDR3 coding DNA: TGTGCCAGCAGGGGTCCGGACAGCGTGGGAGAGCAGTACTTC.

Of note for this clonotype: Germline is not matched at one junction end, which may reflect a read error. The chain combines TRBV20-1 with TRBJ1-1; 11 positions agree with TRBD1. The CDR3 totals 14 residues. Looked up from germline, CDR1 is DFQATT and CDR2 is SNEGSKA (reference sequence). The CDR3 region is CGAPGQGVGTEAFF. CDR3 nucleotide sequence: TGCGGTGCCCCGGGACAGGGGGTAGGCACTGAAGCTTTCTTT.

The rearrangement joins TRBV5-1 to TRBJ2-5, with D possibly being TRBD1 (6 bases). Trimming stripped 4 bases from V and 1 base from J, with 14 bases between. This CDR3 has 15 residues. Germline CDR1 reads SGHRS; CDR2 reads YFSETQ. The CDR3 bases are TGCGCCAGCAGCAACCCGGGACAACTCCAAGAGACCCAGTACTTC. Residues: CASSNPGQLQETQYF.

The rearrangement joins TRBV3-1 to TRBJ2-1; the D gene is possibly TRBD2 (5 bases). Germline V gives CDR1 LGHDT, CDR2 YNNKEL (reference sequence). The V end lost 2 bases, the J end lost 7 bases, and 9 bases lay between the germline ends. The CDR3 extends over 13 amino acids. The CDR3 loop reads CASSQLTGNEQFF. As DNA, the CDR3 is TGTGCCAGCAGCCAACTAACGGGGAATGAGCAGTTCTTC.

Comment on this clonotype: Mismatch with germline at one junction end may stem from a read error. V usage is TRBV5-1 and J usage is TRBJ2-2; D not resolved. CDR1 SGHRS and CDR2 YFSETQ come from the germline V gene. The CDR3 is 13 amino acids. The CDR3 is CASSLAMAGELFF. The DNA of the CDR3 is TGTGCCAGCAGCTTGGCAATGGCCGGGGAGCTGTTTTTT.

This clonotype occurred once. The chain is built from TRBV6-6 and TRBJ2-2; 9 nucleotides agree with TRBD1. In germline, CDR1 is MNHNY, CDR2 SVGAGI (reference sequence). V was pared by 6 bases and J by 0 bases, with 8 bases of the junction left unmatched. CDR3 length: 17 residues. This chain's CDR3 is CASSGFRTGANTGELFF. CDR3 DNA sequence: TGTGCCAGCAGCGGATTTCGGACAGGGGCGAACACCGGGGAGCTGTTTTTT.

In its sample, this clonotype was seen a few times. The rearrangement uses TRBV9 and TRBJ2-7, with 7 bases identical to TRBD1. The CDR3 is 14 amino acids. Germline V CDR1 and CDR2: SGDLS, YYNGEE. The V segment lost 0 bases and the J segment 2 bases; nucleotides outside the gene matches: 2. The CDR3 coding sequence is TGTGCCAGCAGCGTAGGTCAGGGGGCCTACGAGCAGTACTTC. It translates to CASSVGQGAYEQYF.

This clonotype was seen many times. V and J are TRBV5-1 and TRBJ2-1; D gene uncertain. The V end lost 5 bases, the J end lost 6 bases, and 9 bases lay between the germline ends. CDR1 and CDR2 from the germline V gene are SGHRS and YFSETQ. The CDR3 covers 12 residues. CDR3 in DNA: TGCGCCAGCAGGGTCAGTACCAATGAGCAGTTCTTC. Residues: CASRVSTNEQFF.

This chain links TRBV5-1 with TRBJ2-5, with D perhaps TRBD1 or TRBD2 (5 bases each). Germline values: CDR1 SGHRS, CDR2 YFSETQ. With 7 bases removed from V and 7 bases from J, the gap between germline ends came to 14 bases. This CDR3 region has 12 residues. The CDR3 sequence: CASGETRGTQYF. The CDR3 DNA sequence: TGCGCCAGCGGCGAGACGAGGGGGACCCAGTACTTC.

Many counts were recorded for this clonotype. V usage is TRBV27 and J usage is TRBJ1-5; D uncertain. V was trimmed by 8 bases and J by 0 bases, leaving 5 bases between them. The CDR3 has 12 residues. The V gene's germline CDR1 is MNHEY and CDR2 SMNVEV (reference sequence). CDR3 in DNA: TGTGCCAGCGGTTATAGCAATCAGCCCCAGCATTTT. Its protein is CASGYSNQPQHF.